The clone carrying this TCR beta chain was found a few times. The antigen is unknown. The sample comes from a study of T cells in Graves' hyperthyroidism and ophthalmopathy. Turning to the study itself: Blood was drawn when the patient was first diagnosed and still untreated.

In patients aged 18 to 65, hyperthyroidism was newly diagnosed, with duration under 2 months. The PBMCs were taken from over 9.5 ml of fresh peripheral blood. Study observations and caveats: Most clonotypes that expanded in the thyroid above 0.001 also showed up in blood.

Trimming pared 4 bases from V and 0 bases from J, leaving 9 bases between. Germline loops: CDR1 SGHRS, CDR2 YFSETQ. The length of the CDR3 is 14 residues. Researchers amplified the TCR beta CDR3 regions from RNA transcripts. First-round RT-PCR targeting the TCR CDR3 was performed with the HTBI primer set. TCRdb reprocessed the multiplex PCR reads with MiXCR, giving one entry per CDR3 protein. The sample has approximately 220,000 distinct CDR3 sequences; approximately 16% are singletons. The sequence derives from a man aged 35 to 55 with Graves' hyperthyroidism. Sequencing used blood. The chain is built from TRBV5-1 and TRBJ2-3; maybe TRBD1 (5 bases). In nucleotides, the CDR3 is TGCGCCAGCAGCGCGGACACGAGCACAGATACGCAGTATTTT. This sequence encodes CASSADTSTDTQYF.